This T cell receptor beta chain was observed in a study of cytomegalovirus exposure and HLA in healthy donors listed by TCRdb under 2017. Background for the entire study: According to an earlier analysis of a few hundred of the donors, roughly 180 million T cells yielded 117 million unique TCR beta sequences and approximately 300 Gb of sequence data. A later analysis re-analyzed previously published TCR beta repertoires from roughly 630 donors and added high-resolution HLA genotyping to study TCR occurrence patterns. In a later genetic analysis, genome-wide SNP genotypes for about 65% of the 666 donors were used, and that subset was treated as a discovery cohort. An early release that covered roughly 600 HLA-typed donors contained about 300 gigabases of sequencing data and tens of millions of unique TCR sequences. All discovery cohort repertoires had been generated using a single sequencing platform. HLA typing included class I and class II loci at four-digit resolution. Donor age, sex, ethnicity and CMV serostatus were compiled together with the repertoire data. Among a few hundred genotyped donors of the cohort, an average of roughly 240,000 unique TCR beta nucleotide sequences were sequenced per donor, around a sixth of them non-productive. Of the roughly 400 genotyped donors, approximately 82% fell in the genetic ancestry cluster associated with self-reported Caucasian donors. In an earlier analysis of more than 550 of the donors, high-throughput TCR beta sequencing was used to judge whether each TCR beta V gene segment behaved as functional or pseudogenic. Typing coverage differed by locus: A, B, C, DRB1 and DQB1 were typed in roughly 629-630 donors, DQA1 in 522, DPA1 in 600 to 610, and DPB1 in around 490. A handful of DR-DQ haplotypes were handled as single units for association and clustering because linkage in the cohort was strong. High-throughput TCR immunosequencing, statistical association of individual TCRs with disease status, and machine learning were combined to predict cytomegalovirus infection status. Using immunosequencing, the study profiled T cell repertoires from 640 or so subjects and related those repertoires to cytomegalovirus serostatus. The study aimed to test whether cataloging public T cell receptors could reveal signatures of past pathogen exposure. Along with the approximately 600-subject first cohort, a separate validation cohort of over a hundred different subjects was used. Rather than using new phenotypic data, the later analysis identified candidate immune exposures from TCR beta sequences and from how often those sequences occurred across donors.

Library generation was performed with the immunoSEQ multiplex PCR assay. For the multiplex PCR, a mixture combining 60 forward primers for TCR Vbeta segments and 13 reverse primers for TCR Jbeta segments was used. A multiplex PCR assay on genomic DNA amplified the CDR3 region of rearranged TCR beta genes. Amplified TCR beta libraries were sequenced as 87-base-pair reads on the Illumina HiSeq System. In the paper's pipeline: A later analysis tallied around 87 million unique TCR beta chains across the approximately 670 repertoires, and approximately 12 million of those chains were shared by two or more donors. Raw reads were error-corrected and collapsed into unique sequences by a nearest-neighbor algorithm in which closely related sequences were merged to remove PCR and sequencing errors. V, D and J gene segments were assigned by aligning CDR3 sequences to IMGT reference sequences. For a sequence to be retained, a match of at least six nucleotides to both a V gene segment and a J gene segment was required. Rearrangements were called productive when the CDR3 lacked stop codons and stayed in frame with V and J; all others were non-productive. Following IMGT convention, CDR3 was defined as the stretch from the second conserved V-encoded cysteine up to the conserved J-encoded phenylalanine. The earlier analysis of a few hundred of the donors excluded any sequence lacking an unambiguous match to a single V gene segment. An earlier analysis of approximately 590 of the donors classified V segments as functional when productive rearrangements were above 56.7% and as segregating when the standard deviation between donors was above 5%. A statistical classification framework was built for diagnosing cytomegalovirus status from the catalog of TCR beta chain sequences. A later analysis assigned V and J genes by comparing TCR nucleotide sequences with IMGT/GENE-DB human TR gene sequences. In a later analysis, CDR3 sequences and most-parsimonious VDJ recombination scenarios were assigned using the TCRdist pipeline. In a later analysis, each TCR beta chain was defined by its CDR3 amino acid sequence together with its V-gene family, and reads lacking a unique V-gene family were excluded. To address suspected cross-contamination and a sequencing artifact, a later analysis removed approximately 590 highly shared, low-generation-probability nucleotide sequences. In a later analysis, a clonal expansion index for each public chain was calculated from normalized within-repertoire ranks of inferred template counts. A later analysis computed generation probabilities with a VDJ recombination model fitted to out-of-frame rearrangements, and checked the results against IGoR. In a later analysis, hypergeometric tests were used to score TCR-TCR, TCR-HLA and TCR-CMV co-occurrence, with a repertoire-size bias correction applied to TCR pairs. In a later analysis, false discovery rates were estimated by permuting HLA or CMV assignments 20 times. In a later analysis, co-occurring TCRs were grouped using DBSCAN, with TCRdist sequence similarity added in when clustering inside HLA-allele-positive subsets. Repertoires with fewer than 30,000 or more than 120,000 public chains, plus five repertoires with anomalous nucleotide sharing, were excluded from co-occurrence clustering. Held by TCRdb, this immuneACCESS table contains in-frame sequences only and omits some clones. Under half of the omission traces to an unresolved V gene where checked; the cause of the rest is unknown. D and trimming were read from the DNA, whereas the V and J calls and clone size are those reported in that table. The sample table shows about 130,000 clones, and 60% to 80% are seen once. The ten largest clones represent over 1.2% of the sample.

General findings and caveats noted by the study authors: The study listed around 160 TCR beta chains as associated with cytomegalovirus. A later analysis found that HLA-associated TCR beta chains were more clonally expanded and had lower generation probabilities than equally common non-associated chains. In vitro tests confirmed that a few of the cytomegalovirus-associated TCR beta chains recognize cytomegalovirus antigens. Sequencing depth was assumed to be roughly uniform across donors in the presence/absence analyses, though that assumption may not hold. In a later analysis, TCR association rates were found to vary across HLA loci, with the most associated TCRs seen for DRB1 alleles and the fewest for HLA-C alleles. A further reported finding was that TCR beta sequences accurately predicted the HLA-A and HLA-B alleles for most subjects in the first cohort. Strong co-occurrence of HLA alleles, especially DR and DQ, made assigning TCR associations to individual alleles difficult. In a later analysis, some 18,000 TCR beta sequences were associated with specific HLA alleles at a false discovery rate of 0.05. Correlated functional status among segregating V segments might be attributable to linkage disequilibrium, but an unknown experimental factor could not be ruled out. Immune exposure information for the cohort was limited to CMV serostatus. The authors suggested that the approach could potentially be extended to other disease states and immunological phenotypes. Most CMV-associated TCR beta chains appeared to be HLA-restricted in a later analysis, and the HLA associations seemed to be driven largely by CMV exposure. A group of highly shared sequence variants was considered likely to be a technical artifact of the sequencing pipeline. Because HLA typing was unavailable for some donors at each locus, only the typed subset was used in association tests. According to a later analysis, parvovirus B19, influenza, CMV and Epstein-Barr virus appeared linked to several top co-occurrence clusters. While some public TCRs were present in many individuals, most TCR sequences turned up only very rarely across donors. This cohort had only TCR beta chains sequenced, and the lack of alpha or paired-chain data limited which features could be detected. Because counts were too low, roughly 16 rarely observed V segments, including chromosome 9 orphons, were left out of the earlier analysis of approximately 500 of the donors. A later genetic analysis reported fewer N-insertions in productive TCRs among donors in an Asian-associated ancestry cluster than the roughly 640-donor mean. The classifier was reported to diagnose cytomegalovirus status with high specificity and sensitivity in both the original cohort and the validation cohort. In an earlier analysis of about 600 of the donors, most TCR beta V segments appeared in productive rearrangements about 87% or about 30% of the time, broadly matching IMGT annotations. In a later genetic analysis, a missense DCLRE1C variant was associated with V-gene and J-gene trimming of TCR beta chains, and the association was replicated in an independent cohort. Some IMGT-functional V segments, including TRBV6-2 and TRBV6-3, could not be distinguished by the 87-base-pair reads and were therefore excluded.

Trimming at the junction amounts to 2 bases on V and 2 bases on J, and the germline ends lie 16 bases apart. Including the terminal cysteine and phenylalanine, the CDR3 comprises 18 residues. Of all the DNA, just the CDR3 is kept, 54 bases in frame from base 1. Reading the germline V gene gives CDR1 SGHTA and CDR2 FQGNSA. The cohort was made up of approximately 670 healthy bone marrow donors. At the time of sampling, all cohort members were nominally healthy, though unrecorded immune exposures were likely present. The donor was CMV seronegative and was included in the group of 352 seronegative cohort members. Every donor gave a peripheral blood sample, and the peripheral blood mononuclear cells from that sample were used for TCR beta sequencing. Genomic DNA was extracted from the blood cell samples with the Qiagen DNeasy Blood Extraction Kit. As regards this clone: Its antigen is currently not known. Per-base qualities were not stored, and no clone one base away is much larger.

This clonotype was sampled from a female donor in good health and CMV-seronegative. The specimen sequenced was PBMCs. The chain is made from TRBV7-2 and TRBJ2-6, with no confidently assigned D gene. The CDR3 in this case is CASSLFSRVTAGANVLTF. The DNA is as follows: TGTGCCAGCAGCTTATTTAGCCGGGTAACCGCTGGGGCCAACGTCCTGACTTTC.